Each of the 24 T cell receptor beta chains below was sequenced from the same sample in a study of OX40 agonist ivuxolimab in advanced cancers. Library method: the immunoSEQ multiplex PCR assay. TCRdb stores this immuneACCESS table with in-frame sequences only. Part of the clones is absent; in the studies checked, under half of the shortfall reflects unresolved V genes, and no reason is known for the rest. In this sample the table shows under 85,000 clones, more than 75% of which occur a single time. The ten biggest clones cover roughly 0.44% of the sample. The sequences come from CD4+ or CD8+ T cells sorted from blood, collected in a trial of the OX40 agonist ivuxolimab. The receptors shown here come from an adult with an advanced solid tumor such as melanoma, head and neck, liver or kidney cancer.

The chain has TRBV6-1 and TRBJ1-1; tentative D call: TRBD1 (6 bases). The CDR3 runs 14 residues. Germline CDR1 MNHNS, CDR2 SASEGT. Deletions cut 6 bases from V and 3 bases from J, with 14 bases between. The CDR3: CASSAAGADTEAFF. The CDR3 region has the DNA TGTGCCAGCAGCGCCGCAGGGGCGGACACTGAAGCTTTCTTT.

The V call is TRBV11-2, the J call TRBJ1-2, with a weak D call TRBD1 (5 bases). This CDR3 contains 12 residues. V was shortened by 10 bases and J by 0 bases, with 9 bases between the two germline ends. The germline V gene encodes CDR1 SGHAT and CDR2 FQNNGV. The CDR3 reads CATSGANYGYTF. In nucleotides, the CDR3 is TGTGCCACCTCGGGGGCTAACTATGGCTACACCTTC.

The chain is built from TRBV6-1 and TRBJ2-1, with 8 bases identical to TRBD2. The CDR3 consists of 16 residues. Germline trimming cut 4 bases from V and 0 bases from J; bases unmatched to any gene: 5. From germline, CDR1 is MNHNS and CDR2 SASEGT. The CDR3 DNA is TGTGCCAGCAGTGCCGCCGGGGGGGGCTCCTACAATGAGCAGTTCTTC. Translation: CASSAAGGGSYNEQFF.

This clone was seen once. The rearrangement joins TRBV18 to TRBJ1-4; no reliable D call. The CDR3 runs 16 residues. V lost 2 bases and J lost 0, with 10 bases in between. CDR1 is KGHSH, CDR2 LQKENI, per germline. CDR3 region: CASSPVAGTTNEKLFF. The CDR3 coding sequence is TGTGCCAGCTCACCAGTGGCAGGAACAACTAATGAAAAACTGTTTTTT. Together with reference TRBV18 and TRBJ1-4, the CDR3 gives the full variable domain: NAGVMQNPRHLVRRRGQEARLRCSPMKGHSHVYWYRQLPEEGLKFMVYLQKENIIDESGMPKERFSAEFPKEGPSILRIQQVVRGDSAAYFCASSPVAGTTNEKLFFGSGTQLSVL.

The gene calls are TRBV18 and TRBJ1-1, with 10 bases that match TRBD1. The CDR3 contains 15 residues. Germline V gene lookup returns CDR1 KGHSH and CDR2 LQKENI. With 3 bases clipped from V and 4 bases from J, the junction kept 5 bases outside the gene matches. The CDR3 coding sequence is TGTGCCAGCTCACCGACAGGGGGCGCCGGCACTGAAGCTTTCTTT. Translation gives CASSPTGGAGTEAFF.

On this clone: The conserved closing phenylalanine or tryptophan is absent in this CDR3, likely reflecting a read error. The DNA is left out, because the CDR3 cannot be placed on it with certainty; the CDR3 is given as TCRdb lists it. The CDR3: CASSGLPAWI. The chain has TRBV9 and TRBJ2-7. The germline V gene has CDR1 SGDLS and CDR2 YYNGEE. 10 amino acids form the CDR3, both terminal residues included.

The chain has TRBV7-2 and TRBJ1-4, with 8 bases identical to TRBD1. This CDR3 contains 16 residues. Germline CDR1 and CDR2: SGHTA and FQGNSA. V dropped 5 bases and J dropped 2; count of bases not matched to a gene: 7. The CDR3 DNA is TGTGCCAGCAGCCCCCGCACAGGGGGGACTAATGAAAAACTGTTTTTT. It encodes CASSPRTGGTNEKLFF.

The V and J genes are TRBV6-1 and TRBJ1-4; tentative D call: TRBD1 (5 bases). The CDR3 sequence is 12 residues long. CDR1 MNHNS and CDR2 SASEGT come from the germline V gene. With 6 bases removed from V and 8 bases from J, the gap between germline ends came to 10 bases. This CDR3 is CASRPGREKLFF. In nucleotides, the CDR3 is TGTGCCAGCAGACCAGGGCGAGAAAAACTGTTTTTT.

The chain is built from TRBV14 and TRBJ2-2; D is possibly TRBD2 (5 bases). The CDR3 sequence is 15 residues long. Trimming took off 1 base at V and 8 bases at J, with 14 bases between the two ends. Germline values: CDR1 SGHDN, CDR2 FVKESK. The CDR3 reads CASSQGGLGEGELFF. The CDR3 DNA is TGTGCCAGCAGCCAAGGCGGCCTCGGGGAAGGGGAGCTGTTTTTT.

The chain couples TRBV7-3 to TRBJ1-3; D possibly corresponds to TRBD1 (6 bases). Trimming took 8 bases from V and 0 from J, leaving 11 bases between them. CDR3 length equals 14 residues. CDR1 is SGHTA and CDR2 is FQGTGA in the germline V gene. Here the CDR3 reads CASSGDPSGNTIYF. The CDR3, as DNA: TGTGCCAGCTCAGGGGACCCCTCTGGAAACACCATATATTTT.

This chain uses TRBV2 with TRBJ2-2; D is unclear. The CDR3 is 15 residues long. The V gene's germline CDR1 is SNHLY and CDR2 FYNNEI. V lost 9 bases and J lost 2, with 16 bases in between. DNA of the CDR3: TGTGCCAGTTTAAATGGCCAGAAAAACACCGGGGAGCTGTTTTTT. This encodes CASLNGQKNTGELFF.

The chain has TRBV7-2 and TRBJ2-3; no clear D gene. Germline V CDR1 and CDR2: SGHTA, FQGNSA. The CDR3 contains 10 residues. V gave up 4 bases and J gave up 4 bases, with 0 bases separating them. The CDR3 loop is CASSSDTQYF. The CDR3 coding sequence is TGTGCCAGCAGCTCAGATACGCAGTATTTT.

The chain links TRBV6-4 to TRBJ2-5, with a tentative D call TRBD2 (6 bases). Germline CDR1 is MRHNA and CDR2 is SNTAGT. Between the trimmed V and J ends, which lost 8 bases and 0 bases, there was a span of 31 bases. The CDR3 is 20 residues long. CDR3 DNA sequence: TGTGCCAGCGCTGCTCGGCCTTTACAACTAGTGGGGGGATACCAAGAGACCCAGTACTTC. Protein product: CASAARPLQLVGGYQETQYF.

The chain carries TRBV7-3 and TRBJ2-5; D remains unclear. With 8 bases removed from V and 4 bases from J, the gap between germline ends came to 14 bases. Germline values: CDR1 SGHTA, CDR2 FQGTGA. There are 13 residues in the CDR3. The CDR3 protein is CASSSVGRETQYF. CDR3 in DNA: TGTGCCAGCTCTAGTGTAGGACGAGAGACCCAGTACTTC.

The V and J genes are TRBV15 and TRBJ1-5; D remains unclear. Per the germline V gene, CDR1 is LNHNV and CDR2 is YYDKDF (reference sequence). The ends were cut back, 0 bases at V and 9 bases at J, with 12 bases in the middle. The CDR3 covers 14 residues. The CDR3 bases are TGTGCCACCAGCAGAGATCTCGGACCCTTGCCCCAGCATTTT. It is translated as CATSRDLGPLPQHF.

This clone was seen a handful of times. The DNA for the CDR3 is TGTGCCAGTAGGGAACAGGACACTGAAGCTTTCTTT. It yields the protein CASREQDTEAFF. The rearrangement uses TRBV19 and TRBJ1-1; D is possibly TRBD1 (5 bases). CDR3 length: 12 residues. V lost 6 bases to trimming and J lost 3 bases, with 8 bases between them. Germline-derived CDR1 and CDR2 are LNHDA and SQIVND (reference sequence).

CDR3 DNA sequence: TGTGCCAGCAGTTTACGAGATACGCAGTATTTT. This encodes CASSLRDTQYF. The chain has TRBV27 and TRBJ2-3; D gene ambiguous. The CDR3 spans 11 residues. Deletions cut 2 bases from V and 5 bases from J, with 2 bases between. Germline assignment: CDR1 MNHEY and CDR2 SMNVEV (reference sequence).

The CDR3 nucleotides read TGCGCCAGCGCCAAGGGAGGGGATAATGAAAAACTGTTTTTT. Protein: CASAKGGDNEKLFF. The genes are TRBV5-1 and TRBJ1-4; D possibly corresponds to TRBD1 (5 bases). Trimming pared 7 bases from V and 4 bases from J, leaving 14 bases between. CDR3 length: 14 residues. CDR1 and CDR2 (germline): SGHRS, YFSETQ.

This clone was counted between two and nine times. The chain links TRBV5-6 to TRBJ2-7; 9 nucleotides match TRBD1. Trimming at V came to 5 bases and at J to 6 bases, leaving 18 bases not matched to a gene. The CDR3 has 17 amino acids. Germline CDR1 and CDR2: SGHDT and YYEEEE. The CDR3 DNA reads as TGTGCCAGCAGATGGGGAATTTCCGGGACAGGGAGGAGCGAGCAGTACTTC. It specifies CASRWGISGTGRSEQYF.

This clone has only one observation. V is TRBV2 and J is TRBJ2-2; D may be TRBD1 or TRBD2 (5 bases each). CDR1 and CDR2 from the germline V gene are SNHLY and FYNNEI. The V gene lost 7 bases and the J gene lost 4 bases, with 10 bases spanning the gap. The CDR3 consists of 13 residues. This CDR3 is CASTGRGTGELFF. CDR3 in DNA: TGTGCCAGCACGGGGCGAGGCACCGGGGAGCTGTTTTTT.

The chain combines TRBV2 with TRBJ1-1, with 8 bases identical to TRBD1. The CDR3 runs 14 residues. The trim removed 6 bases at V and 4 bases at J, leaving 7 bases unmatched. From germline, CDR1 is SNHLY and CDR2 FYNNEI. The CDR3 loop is CASSKQGEVTEAFF. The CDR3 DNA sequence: TGTGCCAGCAGCAAACAGGGGGAGGTCACTGAAGCTTTCTTT.

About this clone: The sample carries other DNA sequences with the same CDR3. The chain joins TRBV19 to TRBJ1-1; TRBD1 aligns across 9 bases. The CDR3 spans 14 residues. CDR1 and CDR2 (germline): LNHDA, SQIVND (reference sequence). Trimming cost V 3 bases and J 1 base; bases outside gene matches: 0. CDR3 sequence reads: CASSMDRGNTEAFF. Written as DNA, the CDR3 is TGTGCCAGTAGTATGGACAGGGGGAACACTGAAGCTTTCTTT.

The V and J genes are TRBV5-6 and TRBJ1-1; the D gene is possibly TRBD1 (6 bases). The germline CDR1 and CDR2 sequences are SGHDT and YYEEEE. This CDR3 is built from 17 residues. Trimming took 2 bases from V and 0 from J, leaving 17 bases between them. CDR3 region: CASSFDAGAQMNTEAFF. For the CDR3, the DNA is TGTGCCAGCAGCTTTGATGCAGGGGCGCAAATGAACACTGAAGCTTTCTTT.

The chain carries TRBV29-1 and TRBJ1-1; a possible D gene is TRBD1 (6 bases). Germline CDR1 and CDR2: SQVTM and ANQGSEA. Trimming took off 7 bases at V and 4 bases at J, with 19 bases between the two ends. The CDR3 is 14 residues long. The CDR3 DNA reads TGCAGCGCAACGGGCAGGGGCGGGGGCACTGAAGCTTTCTTT. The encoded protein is CSATGRGGGTEAFF.